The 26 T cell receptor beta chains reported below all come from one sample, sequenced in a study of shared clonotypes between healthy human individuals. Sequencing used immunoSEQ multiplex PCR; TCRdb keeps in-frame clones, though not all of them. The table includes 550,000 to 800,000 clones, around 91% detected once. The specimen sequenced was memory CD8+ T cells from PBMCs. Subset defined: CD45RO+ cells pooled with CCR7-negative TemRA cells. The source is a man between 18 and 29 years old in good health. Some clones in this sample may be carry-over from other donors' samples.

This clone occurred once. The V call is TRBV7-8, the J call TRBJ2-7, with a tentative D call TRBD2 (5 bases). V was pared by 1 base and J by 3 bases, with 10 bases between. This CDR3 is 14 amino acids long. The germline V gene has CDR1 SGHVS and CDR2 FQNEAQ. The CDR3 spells CASSLGGLVYEQYF. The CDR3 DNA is TGTGCCAGCAGCTTAGGAGGACTGGTCTACGAGCAGTACTTC.

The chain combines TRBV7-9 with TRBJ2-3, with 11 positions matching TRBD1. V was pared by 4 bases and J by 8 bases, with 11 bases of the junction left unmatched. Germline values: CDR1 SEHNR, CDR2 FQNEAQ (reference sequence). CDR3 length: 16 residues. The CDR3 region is CASSSIRTGGAGTQYF. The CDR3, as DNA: TGTGCCAGCAGCTCAATCCGGACAGGGGGCGCAGGTACGCAGTATTTT.

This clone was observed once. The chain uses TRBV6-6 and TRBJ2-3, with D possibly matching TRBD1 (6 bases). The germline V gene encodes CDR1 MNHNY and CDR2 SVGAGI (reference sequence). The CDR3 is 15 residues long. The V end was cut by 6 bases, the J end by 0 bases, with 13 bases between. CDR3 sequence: CASRTGWASTDTQYF. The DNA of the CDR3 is TGTGCCAGCAGAACAGGGTGGGCTAGCACAGATACGCAGTATTTT.

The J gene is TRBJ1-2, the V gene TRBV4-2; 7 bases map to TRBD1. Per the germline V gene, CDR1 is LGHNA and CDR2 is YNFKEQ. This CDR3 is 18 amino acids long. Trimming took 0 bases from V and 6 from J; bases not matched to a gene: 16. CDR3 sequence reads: CASSQEITVTGVRNGYTF. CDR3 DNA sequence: TGTGCCAGCAGCCAAGAAATAACCGTCACAGGGGTAAGAAATGGCTACACCTTC.

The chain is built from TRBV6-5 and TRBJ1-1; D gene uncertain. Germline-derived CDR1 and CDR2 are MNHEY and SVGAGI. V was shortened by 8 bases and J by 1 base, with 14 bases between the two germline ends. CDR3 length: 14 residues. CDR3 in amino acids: CASQESLRNTEAFF. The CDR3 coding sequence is TGTGCCAGCCAGGAGAGTTTGCGGAACACTGAAGCTTTCTTT.

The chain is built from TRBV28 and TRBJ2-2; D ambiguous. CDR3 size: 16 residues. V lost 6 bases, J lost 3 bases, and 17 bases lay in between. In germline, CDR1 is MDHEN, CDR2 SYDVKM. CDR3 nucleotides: TGTGCCAGCAGCTCCGGTGCGGTTACCTACACCGGGGAGCTGTTTTTT. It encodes CASSSGAVTYTGELFF.

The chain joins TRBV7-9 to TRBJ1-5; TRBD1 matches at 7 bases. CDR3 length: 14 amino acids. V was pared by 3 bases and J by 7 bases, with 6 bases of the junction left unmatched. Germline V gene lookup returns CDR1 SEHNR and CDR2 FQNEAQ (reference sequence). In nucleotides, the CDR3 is TGTGCCAGCAGCTTGACAGGGAGGGGACAGCCCCAGCATTTT. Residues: CASSLTGRGQPQHF.

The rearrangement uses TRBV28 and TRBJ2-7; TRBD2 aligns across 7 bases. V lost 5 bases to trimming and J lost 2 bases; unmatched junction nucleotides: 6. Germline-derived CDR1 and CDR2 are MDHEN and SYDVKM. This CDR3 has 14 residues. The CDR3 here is CASSVGLLTYEQYF. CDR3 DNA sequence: TGTGCCAGCAGTGTGGGACTACTTACCTACGAGCAGTACTTC.

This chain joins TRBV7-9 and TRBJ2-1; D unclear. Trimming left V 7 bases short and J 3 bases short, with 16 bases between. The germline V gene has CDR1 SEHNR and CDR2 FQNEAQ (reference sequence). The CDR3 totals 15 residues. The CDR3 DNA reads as TGTGCCAGCATAAATGACCGAGGAGTCTACAATGAGCAGTTCTTC. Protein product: CASINDRGVYNEQFF.

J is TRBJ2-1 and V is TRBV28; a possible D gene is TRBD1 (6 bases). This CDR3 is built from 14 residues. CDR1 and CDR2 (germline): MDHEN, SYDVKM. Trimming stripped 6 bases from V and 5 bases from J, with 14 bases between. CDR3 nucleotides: TGTGCCAGCAGCCCGGGACATGGGCACAATGAGCAGTTCTTC. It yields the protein CASSPGHGHNEQFF.

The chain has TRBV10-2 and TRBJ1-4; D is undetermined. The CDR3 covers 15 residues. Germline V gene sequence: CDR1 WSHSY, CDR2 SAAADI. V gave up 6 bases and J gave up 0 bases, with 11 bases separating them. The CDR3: CASRPPDATNEKLFF. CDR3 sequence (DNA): TGCGCCAGCAGGCCCCCCGACGCAACTAATGAAAAACTGTTTTTT.

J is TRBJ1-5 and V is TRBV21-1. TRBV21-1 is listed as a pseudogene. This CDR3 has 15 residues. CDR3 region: CASSKHEAEGQPQHF. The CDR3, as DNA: TGTGCCAGCAGCAAACATGAGGCAGAAGGACAGCCCCAGCATTTT.

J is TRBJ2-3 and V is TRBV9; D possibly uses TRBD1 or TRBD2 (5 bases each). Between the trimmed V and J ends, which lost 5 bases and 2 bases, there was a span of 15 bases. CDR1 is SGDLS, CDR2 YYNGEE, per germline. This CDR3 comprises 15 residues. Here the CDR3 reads CASRGPGGDTDTQYF. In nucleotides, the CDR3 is TGTGCCAGCAGGGGACCCGGTGGAGACACAGATACGCAGTATTTT.

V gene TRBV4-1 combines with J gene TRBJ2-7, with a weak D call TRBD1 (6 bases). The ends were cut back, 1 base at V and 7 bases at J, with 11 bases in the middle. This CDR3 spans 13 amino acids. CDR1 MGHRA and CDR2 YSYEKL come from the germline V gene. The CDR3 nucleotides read TGCGCCAGCAGCCAAGCAACAGGGTGGGAGCAGTACTTC. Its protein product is CASSQATGWEQYF.

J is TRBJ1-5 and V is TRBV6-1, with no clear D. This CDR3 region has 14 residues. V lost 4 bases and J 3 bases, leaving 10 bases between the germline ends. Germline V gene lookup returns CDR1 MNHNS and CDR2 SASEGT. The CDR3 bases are TGTGCCAGCAGTGTAATGGGTTCCAATCAGCCCCAGCATTTT. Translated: CASSVMGSNQPQHF.

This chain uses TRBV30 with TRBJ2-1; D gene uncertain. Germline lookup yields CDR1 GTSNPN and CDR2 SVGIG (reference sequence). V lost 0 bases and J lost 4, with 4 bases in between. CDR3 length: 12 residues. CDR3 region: CAWSVGYNEQFF. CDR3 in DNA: TGTGCCTGGAGTGTCGGGTACAATGAGCAGTTCTTC. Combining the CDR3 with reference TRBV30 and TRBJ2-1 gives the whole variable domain SQTIHQWPATLVQPVGSPLSLECTVEGTSNPNLYWYRQAAGRGLQLLFYSVGIGQISSEVPQNLSASRPQDRQFILSSKKLLLSDSGFYLCAWSVGYNEQFFGPGTRLTVL.

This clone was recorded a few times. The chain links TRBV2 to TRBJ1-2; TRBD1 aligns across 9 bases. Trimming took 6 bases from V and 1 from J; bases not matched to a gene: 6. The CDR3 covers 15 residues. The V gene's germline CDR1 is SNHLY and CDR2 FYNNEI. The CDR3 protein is CASRNRGLLNYGYTF. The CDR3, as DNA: TGTGCCAGCAGAAACAGGGGGCTCCTTAACTATGGCTACACCTTC. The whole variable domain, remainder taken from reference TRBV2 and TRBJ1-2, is EPEVTQTPSHQVTQMGQEVILRCVPISNHLYFYWYRQILGQKVEFLVSFYNNEISEKSEIFDDQFSVERPDGSNFTLKIRSTKLEDSAMYFCASRNRGLLNYGYTFGSGTRLTVV.

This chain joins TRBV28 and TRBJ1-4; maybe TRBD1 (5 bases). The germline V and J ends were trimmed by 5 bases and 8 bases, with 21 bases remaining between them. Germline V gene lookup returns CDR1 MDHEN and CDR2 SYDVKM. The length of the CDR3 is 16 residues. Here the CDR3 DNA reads TGTGCCAGCAGTCTCGACCGGTGGGGGTCCGTAGAAAAACTGTTTTTT. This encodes CASSLDRWGSVEKLFF.

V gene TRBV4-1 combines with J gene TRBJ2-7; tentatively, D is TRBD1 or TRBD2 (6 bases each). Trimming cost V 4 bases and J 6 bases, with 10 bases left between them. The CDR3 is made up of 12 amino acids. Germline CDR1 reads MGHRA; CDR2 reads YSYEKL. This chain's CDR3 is CASSPGAAEQYF. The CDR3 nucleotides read TGCGCCAGCAGCCCGGGGGCCGCCGAGCAGTACTTC.

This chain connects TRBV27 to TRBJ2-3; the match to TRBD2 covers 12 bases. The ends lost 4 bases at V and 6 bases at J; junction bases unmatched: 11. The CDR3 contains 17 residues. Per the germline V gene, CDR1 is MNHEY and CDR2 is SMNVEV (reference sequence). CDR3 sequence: CASSSPTSGRWGDTQYF. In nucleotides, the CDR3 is TGTGCCAGCAGTTCACCGACTAGCGGGAGATGGGGGGATACGCAGTATTTT.

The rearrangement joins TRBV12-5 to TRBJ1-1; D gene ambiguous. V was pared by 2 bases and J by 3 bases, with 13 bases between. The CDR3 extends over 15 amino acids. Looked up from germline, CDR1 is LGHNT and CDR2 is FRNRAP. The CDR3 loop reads CASGLSPARDTEAFF. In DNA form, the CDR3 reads TGTGCTAGTGGTTTGTCACCGGCAAGGGACACTGAAGCTTTCTTT.

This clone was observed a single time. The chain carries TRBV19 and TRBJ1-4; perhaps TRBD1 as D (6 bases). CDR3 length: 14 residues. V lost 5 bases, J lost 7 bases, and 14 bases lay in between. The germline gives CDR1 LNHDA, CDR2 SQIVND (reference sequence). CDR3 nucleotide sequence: TGTGCCAGTAGTGCGAGGGGGGCCGGTGAAAAACTGTTTTTT. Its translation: CASSARGAGEKLFF.

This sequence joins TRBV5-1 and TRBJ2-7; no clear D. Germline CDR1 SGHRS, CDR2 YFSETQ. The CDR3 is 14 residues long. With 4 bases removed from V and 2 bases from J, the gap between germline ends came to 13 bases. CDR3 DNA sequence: TGCGCCAGCAGCCCCGGTAGATTAACCTACGAGCAGTACTTC. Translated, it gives CASSPGRLTYEQYF.

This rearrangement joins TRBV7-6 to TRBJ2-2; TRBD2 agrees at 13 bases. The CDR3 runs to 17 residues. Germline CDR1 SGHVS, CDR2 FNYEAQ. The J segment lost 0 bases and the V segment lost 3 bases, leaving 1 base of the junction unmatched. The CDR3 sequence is CASSLGLAGTNTGELFF. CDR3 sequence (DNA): TGTGCCAGCAGCTTGGGACTAGCGGGGACGAACACCGGGGAGCTGTTTTTT.

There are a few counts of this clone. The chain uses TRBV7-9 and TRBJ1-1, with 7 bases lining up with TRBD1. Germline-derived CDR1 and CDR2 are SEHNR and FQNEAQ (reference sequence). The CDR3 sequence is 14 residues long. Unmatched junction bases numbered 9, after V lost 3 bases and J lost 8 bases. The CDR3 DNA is TGTGCCAGCAGCTTGACAGGGTTAGTTCGGGAAGCTTTCTTT. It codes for CASSLTGLVREAFF. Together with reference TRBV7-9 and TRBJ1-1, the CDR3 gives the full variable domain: DTGVSQNPRHKITKRGQNVTFRCDPISEHNRLYWYRQTLGQGPEFLTYFQNEAQLEKSRLLSDRFSAERPKGSFSTLEIQRTEQGDSAMYLCASSLTGLVREAFFGQGTRLTVV.

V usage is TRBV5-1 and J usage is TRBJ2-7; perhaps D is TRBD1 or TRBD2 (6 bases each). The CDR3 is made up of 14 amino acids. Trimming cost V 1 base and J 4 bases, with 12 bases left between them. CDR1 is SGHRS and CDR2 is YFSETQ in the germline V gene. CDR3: CASSLFPGAYEQYF. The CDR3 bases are TGCGCCAGCAGCTTGTTTCCGGGGGCATACGAGCAGTACTTC.